The 4 T cell receptor beta chains listed next were all sequenced from one sample in a study of blood T cell repertoires in COVID-19. Profiling relied on immunoSEQ multiplex PCR, and the TCRdb table lists in-frame clones only, not all of them. The sample has about 120,000 clones; roughly four fifths are singletons. Material for sequencing was peripheral blood. These receptors all come from a human donor in a cohort sampled during active COVID-19.

In its sample, this clone was seen once. The chain is built from TRBV19 and TRBJ2-2, with a possible D match to TRBD1 (6 bases). The CDR3 extends over 13 amino acids. The germline V and J ends were trimmed by 3 bases and 9 bases, with 11 bases remaining between them. CDR1 is LNHDA and CDR2 is SQIVND in the germline V gene (reference sequence). The CDR3 DNA reads TGTGCCAGTAGTATGACCAGGGGAAGGGAGCTGTTTTTT. Encoded protein: CASSMTRGRELFF.

The chain carries TRBV4-3 and TRBJ2-3; D is ambiguous. V was pared by 0 bases and J by 2 bases, with 12 bases between. CDR1 is LGHNA and CDR2 is YSLEER in the germline V gene. This CDR3 region has 16 residues. CDR3 nucleotides: TGCGCCAGCAGCCAAGATTCCCCCCGCGACACAGATACGCAGTATTTT. Its protein is CASSQDSPRDTDTQYF.

This sequence joins TRBV11-2 and TRBJ2-6; TRBD2 is a possible D gene (6 bases). The V gene's germline CDR1 is SGHAT and CDR2 FQNNGV. There are 17 residues in the CDR3. V shed 6 bases and J shed 0 bases, with 15 bases lying between them. The CDR3 nucleotides read TGTGCCAGCAGGTTCGCGGGACGAGGCTCTGGGGCCAACGTCCTGACTTTC. Translating gives CASRFAGRGSGANVLTF.

V is TRBV5-8 and J is TRBJ2-1; D may be TRBD1 (6 bases). Germline V gene sequence: CDR1 SGHTS, CDR2 YDEGEE. This CDR3 contains 15 residues. The V end lost 4 bases, the J end lost 3 bases, and 14 bases lay between the germline ends. The CDR3: CASSQSGRGYNEQFF. CDR3 sequence (DNA): TGTGCCAGCAGCCAGAGTGGCAGGGGCTACAATGAGCAGTTCTTC.